The 13 T cell receptor beta chains in this list originate from one sample, sequenced in a study of T cell responses to AZD1222 COVID-19 vaccine. Data came from immunoSEQ multiplex PCR; TCRdb stores just in-frame clones and leaves some out. The table shows approximately 150,000 clones, with nearly 90% occurring only once. Material: peripheral blood, obtained 28 days after the second dose of the MenACWY control vaccine. The receptors were gathered from an adult who received the MenACWY meningococcal vaccine as a control.

The chain carries TRBV19 and TRBJ1-1; no reliable D call. With 8 bases removed from V and 0 bases from J, the gap between germline ends came to 13 bases. The CDR3 has 14 residues. Germline V gene sequence: CDR1 LNHDA, CDR2 SQIVND (reference sequence). The CDR3 region has the DNA TGTGCCAGTCGGTGGGCAGGCATGAACACTGAAGCTTTCTTT. It translates to CASRWAGMNTEAFF.

The gene calls are TRBV9 and TRBJ1-3; D not certain. The CDR3 contains 16 residues. The V and J ends lost 3 bases and 0 bases respectively, with 13 bases between them. Germline-derived CDR1 and CDR2 are SGDLS and YYNGEE. The CDR3 sequence is CASSGRYGNSGNTIYF. In nucleotides, the CDR3 is TGTGCCAGCAGCGGTAGATATGGGAACTCTGGAAACACCATATATTTT.

The J gene is TRBJ2-3, the V gene TRBV18; TRBD1 might be the D (5 bases). This CDR3 has 16 amino acids. The V end was cut by 1 base, the J end by 0 bases, with 11 bases between. Germline V gene lookup returns CDR1 KGHSH and CDR2 LQKENI. CDR3 DNA: TGTGCCAGCTCACCACAGACAGCAGGTAGCACAGATACGCAGTATTTT. Translated, it gives CASSPQTAGSTDTQYF.

The chain recombines TRBV4-1 with TRBJ1-6; 7 bases are shared with TRBD1. Germline V gives CDR1 MGHRA, CDR2 YSYEKL. CDR3 size: 21 residues. V lost 2 bases to trimming and J lost 4 bases; unmatched junction nucleotides: 20. The CDR3 nucleotides read TGCGCCAGCAGCCAATCTTTCCTAGGGACAGCTCCTAAGGGTTATAATTCACCCCTCCACTTT. Protein product: CASSQSFLGTAPKGYNSPLHF.

The V gene is TRBV6-2 or TRBV6-3, the J gene TRBJ2-1; 7 bases line up with TRBD2. CDR1 is MNHEY, CDR2 SVGEGT, per germline. The CDR3 contains 16 residues. J lost 4 bases, V lost 2 bases, and 8 bases had no gene match. Here the CDR3 DNA reads TGTGCCAGCAGTTACCTGGGGTGGGGGGGTTACAATGAGCAGTTCTTC. Protein sequence: CASSYLGWGGYNEQFF.

V is TRBV7-9 and J is TRBJ1-1, with 8 bases matching TRBD1. The CDR3 is 14 amino acids. Trimming took 6 bases from V and 5 from J; bases not matched to a gene: 8. CDR1 and CDR2 (germline): SEHNR, FQNEAQ (reference sequence). The CDR3 reads CASRRTDRETEAFF. The CDR3 DNA sequence: TGTGCCAGCAGGAGGACGGACAGGGAGACTGAAGCTTTCTTT.

V usage is TRBV5-5 and J usage is TRBJ1-6; no firm D call. CDR1 and CDR2 from the germline V gene are SGHKS and YYEKEE (reference sequence). The CDR3 covers 14 residues. Trimming pared 4 bases from V and 6 bases from J, leaving 11 bases between. The CDR3 region has the DNA TGTGCCAGCAGCCCGGGATCTACTAATTCACCCCTCCACTTT. This translates into CASSPGSTNSPLHF.

V usage is TRBV7-8 and J usage is TRBJ1-1; maybe TRBD1 (6 bases). This CDR3 has 13 residues. CDR1 and CDR2 (germline): SGHVS, FQNEAQ. The V gene lost 5 bases and the J gene lost 3 bases, with 10 bases spanning the gap. The CDR3 bases are TGTGCCAGCAGCCGCAGGGGTGACACTGAAGCTTTCTTT. Its translation is CASSRRGDTEAFF.

This clone was counted once. Here the CDR3 reads CASSFRVEKLFF. The DNA of the CDR3 is TGTGCCAGCAGCTTTAGGGTTGAAAAACTGTTTTTT. The chain has TRBV11-3 and TRBJ1-4; no clear D gene. The CDR3 covers 12 residues. Germline CDR1 is SGHNT and CDR2 is YENEEA. V was shortened by 3 bases and J by 7 bases, with 6 bases between the two germline ends.

Points on this clone: Germline is not matched at one junction end, which may reflect a read error. The chain links TRBV28 to TRBJ1-3; D gene unclear. The CDR3 length is 14 residues. CDR1 and CDR2 (germline): MDHEN, SYDVKM. The CDR3 reads CASSLSGPGNTIYF. The CDR3 nucleotides are TGTGCCAGCAGTTTGTCAGGACCTGGCAACACCATATATTTT.

This clone was detected once. The rearrangement uses TRBV6-2 or TRBV6-3 and TRBJ1-1, with a tentative D call TRBD1 (5 bases). Germline V lookup: CDR1 MNHEY, CDR2 SVGEGT. This CDR3 has 13 amino acids. Trimming took 4 bases from V and 13 from J, leaving 19 bases between them. DNA of the CDR3: TGTGCCAGCAGTTTTCGGGACGGCCTTTTAGGTTTCTTT. It translates to CASSFRDGLLGFF.

The chain combines TRBV6-5 with TRBJ2-7, with 9 bases identical to TRBD1. J gave up 5 bases and V 5 bases, and 7 bases lay outside the gene matches. The CDR3 loop spans 14 amino acids. Germline lookup yields CDR1 MNHEY and CDR2 SVGAGI. The CDR3 is CASSTRDRAHEQYF. The CDR3 DNA reads as TGTGCCAGCAGTACCCGGGACAGGGCCCACGAGCAGTACTTC.

The chain is built from TRBV3-1 (or the pseudogene TRBV3-2) and TRBJ2-2, with 9 bases that match TRBD2. Germline V CDR1 and CDR2: LGHDT, YNNKEL (reference sequence). With V trimmed by 2 bases and J by 2 bases, 12 bases remained unmatched. The CDR3 sequence is 19 residues long. The CDR3 loop is CASSQRRSGRPLNTGELFF. The CDR3 coding sequence is TGTGCCAGCAGCCAAAGACGGAGCGGGAGGCCTTTAAACACCGGGGAGCTGTTTTTT.